This T cell receptor (beta chain) was observed in a study of CD8+ T cells in alopecia areata (dated by TCRdb to the late 2010s). With regard to the full study: Treated patients were enrolled in an open-label pilot trial of oral tofacitinib at 5 to 10 mg twice daily for moderate-to-severe alopecia areata. Tofacitinib was administered for 6 to 18 months, and 6 months of follow-up off drug were then conducted to assess delayed response and recurrence. In both human patients and the C3H/HeJ mouse model, the study applied high-throughput TCRbeta sequencing to look at T cell clonal expansion in alopecia areata. Scalp tissue and sorted CD4+ and CD8+ peripheral blood T cells from patchy and totalis/universalis alopecia areata patients and from healthy controls were covered by human TCRbeta sequencing. Biopsies were taken from tofacitinib-treated patients at baseline and at 4 and 24 weeks of treatment, and a later scalp biopsy was taken in several of the tofacitinib-treated patients. Scalp clonality was compared across normal scalp (n=4), patchy alopecia areata scalp (n=8), and alopecia totalis/universalis scalp (n=8). The RNA source kit depended on sample type: the PAXgene miRNA kit for fixed scalp, the miRNeasy kit for PBMCs, and the RNeasy kit for mouse skin. immunoSEQ multiplex PCR using 35 Vbeta forward primers and 13 Jbeta reverse primers was used to amplify TCRbeta CDR3 regions.

The time point label here, explained by the study, means: baseline before oral tofacitinib. Peripheral blood and lesional scalp punch biopsies were obtained from patients with alopecia areata. PBMCs were isolated by density centrifugation and stained for CD3, CD4 and CD8, after which CD4+ and CD8+ T cells were sorted on a FACSAria. Receptor amplification or capture employed the immunoSEQ multiplex PCR assay. RNA was extracted from all samples and reverse transcribed into cDNA as template for TCR sequencing. First-strand cDNA was synthesized using SuperScript III with a 2:1 mix of oligo-dT and random hexamers. A synthetic immune receptor repertoire was used to measure amplification bias, and any remaining bias was corrected computationally. The original methods were these. Raw reads were preprocessed to remove errors, and CDR3 was defined by IMGT conventions from the conserved cysteine to phenylalanine. Clonality was computed by normalizing Shannon entropy by log2 of the number of productive unique TCRs and subtracting the result from 1. CD4 or CD8 identity of scalp clones was inferred by cross-referencing scalp TCRbeta sequences with sorted blood CD4 and CD8 repertoires. The source is immuneACCESS, and TCRdb retained only in-frame sequences with V and J called. Part of the clones is not carried over; for the studies checked, unresolved V genes explain less than half of this, and the remainder is unexplained. The V and J calls and clone size were taken over from that table, and D and trimming were inferred from the DNA. In all, the sample holds around 140,000 clones, and around 87% of those were seen once. The ten biggest clones cover over 13% of the sample.

V loses 2 bases at its end and J loses 3 bases; junction bases beyond the gene matches: 0. The CDR3 runs 13 amino acids, cysteine and phenylalanine included. CDR3 DNA only is kept here, 39 bases in frame from base 1. The germline V gene (reference sequence) gives CDR1 as SEHNR and CDR2 as FQNEAQ. Overall results and qualifications from the work: Lesional scalp, especially in alopecia totalis/universalis, showed higher clonality and more expanded CD8+ clones than normal scalp, suggesting antigenic drive. Unlike mouse skin, which is dominated by gammadelta T cells, normal human skin has resident alphabeta T cells that are also sequenced, and this complicates analysis of the scalp TCR repertoire. Shared TCR sequences between patients were less evident than in mice, which may be partly attributable to HLA diversity in the patient population.

Turning to this clone: What this receptor recognizes is not known. No much larger clone exists at a distance of one base, and base qualities are not known.

The source was CD8+ T cells sorted from blood, collected at week 0. The V gene is TRBV7-9 and the J gene is TRBJ2-5; 7 bases in between match TRBD1. The TCR comes from a human donor with alopecia areata. Here is the DNA: TGTGCCAGCAGCTTACAGGGGGAAGAGACCCAGTACTTC. Its coded protein is CASSLQGEETQYF.